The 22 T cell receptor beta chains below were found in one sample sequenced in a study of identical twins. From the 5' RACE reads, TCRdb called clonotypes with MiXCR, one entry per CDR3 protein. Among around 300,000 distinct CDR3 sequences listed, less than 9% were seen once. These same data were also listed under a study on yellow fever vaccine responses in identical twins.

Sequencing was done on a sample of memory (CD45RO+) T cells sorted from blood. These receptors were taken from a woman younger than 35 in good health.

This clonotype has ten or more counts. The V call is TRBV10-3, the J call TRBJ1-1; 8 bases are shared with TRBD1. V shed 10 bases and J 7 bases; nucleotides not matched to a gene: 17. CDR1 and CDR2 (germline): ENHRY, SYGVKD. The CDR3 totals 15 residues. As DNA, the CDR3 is TGTGCCACCGCCGCTGGTGGGACAGGCGGTTTTGAAGCTTTCTTT. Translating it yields CATAAGGTGGFEAFF.

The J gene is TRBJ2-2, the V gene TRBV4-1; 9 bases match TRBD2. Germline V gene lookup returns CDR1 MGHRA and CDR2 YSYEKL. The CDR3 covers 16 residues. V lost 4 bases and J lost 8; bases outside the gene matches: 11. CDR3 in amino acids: CASSLSVAGASGELFF. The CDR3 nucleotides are TGCGCCAGCAGCCTAAGCGTAGCGGGAGCATCTGGGGAGCTGTTTTTT.

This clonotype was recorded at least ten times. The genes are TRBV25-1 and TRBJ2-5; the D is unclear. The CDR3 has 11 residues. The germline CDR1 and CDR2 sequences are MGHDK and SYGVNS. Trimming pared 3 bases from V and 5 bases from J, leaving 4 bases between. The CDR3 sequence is CASSELETQYF. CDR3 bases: TGTGCCAGCAGTGAGTTGGAGACCCAGTACTTC. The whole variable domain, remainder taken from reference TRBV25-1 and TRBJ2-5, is EADIYQTPRYLVIGTGKKITLECSQTMGHDKMYWYQQDPGMELHLIHYSYGVNSTEKGDLSSESTVSRIRTEHFPLTLESARPSHTSQYLCASSELETQYFGPGTRLLVL.

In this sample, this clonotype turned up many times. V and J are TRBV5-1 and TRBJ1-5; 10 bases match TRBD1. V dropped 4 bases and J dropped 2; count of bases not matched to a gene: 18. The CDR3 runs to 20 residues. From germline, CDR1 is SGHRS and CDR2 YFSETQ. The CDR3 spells CASSPRPGTGAPMGNQPQHF. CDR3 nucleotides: TGCGCCAGCAGCCCGCGTCCCGGGACAGGGGCACCTATGGGCAATCAGCCCCAGCATTTT.

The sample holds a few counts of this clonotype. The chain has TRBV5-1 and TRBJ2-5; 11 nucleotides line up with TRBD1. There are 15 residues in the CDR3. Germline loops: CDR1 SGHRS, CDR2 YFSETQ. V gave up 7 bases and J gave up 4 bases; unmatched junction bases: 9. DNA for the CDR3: TGCGCCAGCTTGGGGTCCGGGACAGGGGGAGAGACCCAGTACTTC. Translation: CASLGSGTGGETQYF.

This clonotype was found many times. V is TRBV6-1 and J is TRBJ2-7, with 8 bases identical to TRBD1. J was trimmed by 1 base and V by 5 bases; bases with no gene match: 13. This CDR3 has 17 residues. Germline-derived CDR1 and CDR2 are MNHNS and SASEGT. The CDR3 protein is CASSRSRQGSLSYEQYF. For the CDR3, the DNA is TGTGCCAGCAGTCGTTCTCGACAGGGGTCCCTTTCCTACGAGCAGTACTTC.

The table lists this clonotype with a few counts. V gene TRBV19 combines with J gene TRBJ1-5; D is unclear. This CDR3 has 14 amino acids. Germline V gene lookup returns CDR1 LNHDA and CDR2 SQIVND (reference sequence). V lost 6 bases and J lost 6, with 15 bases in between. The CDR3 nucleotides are TGTGCCAGTAGCGTACAGCGGTTTGTTCAGCCCCAGCATTTT. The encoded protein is CASSVQRFVQPQHF.

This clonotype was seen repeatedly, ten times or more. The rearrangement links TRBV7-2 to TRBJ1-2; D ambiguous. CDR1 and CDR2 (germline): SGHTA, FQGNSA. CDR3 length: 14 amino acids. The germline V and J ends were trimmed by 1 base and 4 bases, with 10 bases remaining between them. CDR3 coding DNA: TGTGCCAGCAGCTTAGATCCGGATTCCTATGGCTACACCTTC. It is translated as CASSLDPDSYGYTF.

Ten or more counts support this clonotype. The CDR3 DNA follows: TGTGCCAGCAGTTACTCGGAAAGTGATACGCAGTATTTT. Protein product: CASSYSESDTQYF. The rearrangement joins TRBV6-6 to TRBJ2-3; D gene uncertain. Germline assignment: CDR1 MNHNY and CDR2 SVGAGI (reference sequence). V dropped 0 bases and J dropped 6 bases, with 7 bases sitting between them. The CDR3 sequence is 13 residues long.

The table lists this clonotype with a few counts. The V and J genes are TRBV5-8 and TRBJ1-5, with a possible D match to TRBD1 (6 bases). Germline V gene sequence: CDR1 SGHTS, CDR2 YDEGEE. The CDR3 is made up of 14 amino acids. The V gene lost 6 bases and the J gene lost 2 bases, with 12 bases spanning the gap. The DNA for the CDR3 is TGTGCCAGCACTGGGGGCCGGGGCAATCAGCCCCAGCATTTT. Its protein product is CASTGGRGNQPQHF.

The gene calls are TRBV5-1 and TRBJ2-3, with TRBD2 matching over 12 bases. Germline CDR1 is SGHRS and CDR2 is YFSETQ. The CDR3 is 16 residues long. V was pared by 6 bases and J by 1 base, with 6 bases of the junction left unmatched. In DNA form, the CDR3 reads TGCGCCAGCACCACCCGACTAGCGGGGGGCACAGATACGCAGTATTTT. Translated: CASTTRLAGGTDTQYF.

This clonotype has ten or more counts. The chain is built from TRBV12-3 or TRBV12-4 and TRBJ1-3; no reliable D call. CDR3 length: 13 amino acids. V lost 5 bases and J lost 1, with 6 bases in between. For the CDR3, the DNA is TGTGCCAGCAGTCTCAAGTCTGGAAACACCATATATTTT. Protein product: CASSLKSGNTIYF.

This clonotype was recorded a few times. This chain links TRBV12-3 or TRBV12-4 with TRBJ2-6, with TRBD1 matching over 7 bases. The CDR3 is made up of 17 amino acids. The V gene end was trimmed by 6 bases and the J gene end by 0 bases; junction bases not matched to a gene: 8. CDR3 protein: CASRPTGSFSGANVLTF. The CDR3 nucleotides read TGTGCCAGCAGACCGACAGGGTCCTTCTCTGGGGCCAACGTCCTGACTTTC.

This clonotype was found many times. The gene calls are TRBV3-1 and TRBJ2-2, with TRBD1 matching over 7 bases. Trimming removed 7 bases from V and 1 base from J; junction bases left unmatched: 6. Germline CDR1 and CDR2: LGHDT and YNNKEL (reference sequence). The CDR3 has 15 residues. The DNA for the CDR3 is TGTGCCAGCACCACCGGGACAGAGAACACCGGGGAGCTGTTTTTT. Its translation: CASTTGTENTGELFF.

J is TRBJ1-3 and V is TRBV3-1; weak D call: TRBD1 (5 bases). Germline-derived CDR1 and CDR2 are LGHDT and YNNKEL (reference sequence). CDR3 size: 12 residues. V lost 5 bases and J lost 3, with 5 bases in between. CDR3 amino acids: CASSTGGNTIYF. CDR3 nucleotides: TGTGCCAGCAGCACAGGTGGAAACACCATATATTTT.

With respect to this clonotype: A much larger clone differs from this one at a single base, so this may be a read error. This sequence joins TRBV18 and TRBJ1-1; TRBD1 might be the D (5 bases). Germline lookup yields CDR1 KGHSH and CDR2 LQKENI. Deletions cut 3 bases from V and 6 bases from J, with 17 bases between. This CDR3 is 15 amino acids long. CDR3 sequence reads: CASSPNGAADSEAFF. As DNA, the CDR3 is TGTGCCAGCTCACCCAACGGGGCGGCGGACTCTGAAGCTTTCTTT.

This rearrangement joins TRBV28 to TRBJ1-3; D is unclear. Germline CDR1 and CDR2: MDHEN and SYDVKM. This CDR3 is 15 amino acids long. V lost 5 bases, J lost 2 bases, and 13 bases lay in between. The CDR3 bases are TGTGCCAGCAGTCCCCCCGGAGGGACTGGAAACACCATATATTTT. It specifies CASSPPGGTGNTIYF.

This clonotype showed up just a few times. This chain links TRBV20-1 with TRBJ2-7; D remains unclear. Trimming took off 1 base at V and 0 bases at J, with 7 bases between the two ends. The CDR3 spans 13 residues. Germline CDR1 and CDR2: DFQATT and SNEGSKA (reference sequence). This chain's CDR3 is CSARGHSSYEQYF. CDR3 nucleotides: TGCAGTGCTAGAGGGCACAGCTCCTACGAGCAGTACTTC.

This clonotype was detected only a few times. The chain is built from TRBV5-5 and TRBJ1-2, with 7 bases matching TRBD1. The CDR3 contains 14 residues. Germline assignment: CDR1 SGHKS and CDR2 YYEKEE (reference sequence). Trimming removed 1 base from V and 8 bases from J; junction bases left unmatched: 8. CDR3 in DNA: TGTGCCAGCAGCTTGAATCAGGGGGATGGCGGCTACACCTTC. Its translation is CASSLNQGDGGYTF.

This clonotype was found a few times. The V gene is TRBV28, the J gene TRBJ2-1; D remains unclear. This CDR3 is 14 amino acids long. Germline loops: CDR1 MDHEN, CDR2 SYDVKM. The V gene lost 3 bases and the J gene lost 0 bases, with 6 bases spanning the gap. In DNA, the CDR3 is TGTGCCAGCAGTTTTCAGAGCTCCTACAATGAGCAGTTCTTC. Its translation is CASSFQSSYNEQFF.

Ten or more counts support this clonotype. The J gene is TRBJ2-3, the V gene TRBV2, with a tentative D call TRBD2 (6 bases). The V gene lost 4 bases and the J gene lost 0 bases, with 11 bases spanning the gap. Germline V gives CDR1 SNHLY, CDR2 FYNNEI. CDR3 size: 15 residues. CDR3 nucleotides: TGTGCCAGCAGTGCGCGGGGAACAAGCACAGATACGCAGTATTTT. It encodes CASSARGTSTDTQYF. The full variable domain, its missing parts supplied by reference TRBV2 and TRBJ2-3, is EPEVTQTPSHQVTQMGQEVILRCVPISNHLYFYWYRQILGQKVEFLVSFYNNEISEKSEIFDDQFSVERPDGSNFTLKIRSTKLEDSAMYFCASSARGTSTDTQYFGPGTRLTVL.

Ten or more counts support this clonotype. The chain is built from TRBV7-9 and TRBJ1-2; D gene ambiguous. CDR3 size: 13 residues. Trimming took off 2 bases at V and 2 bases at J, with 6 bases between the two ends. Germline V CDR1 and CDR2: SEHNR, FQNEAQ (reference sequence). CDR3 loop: CASSLLVNYGYTF. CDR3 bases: TGTGCCAGCAGCTTACTAGTGAACTATGGCTACACCTTC.